The 25 T cell receptor beta chains listed next were all sequenced from one sample in a study of tumour-infiltrating T cells in Burkitt lymphoma. Sequencing used immunoSEQ multiplex PCR; TCRdb keeps in-frame clones, though not all of them. The data hold over a thousand clones, with about 85% observed a single time. The sample was tumor tissue. These TCRs come from a human donor with Burkitt lymphoma.

V usage is TRBV6-1 and J usage is TRBJ2-7; 10 nucleotides match TRBD1. This CDR3 spans 15 amino acids. Germline trimming cut 4 bases from V and 9 bases from J; bases unmatched to any gene: 12. Per germline, CDR1 MNHNS and CDR2 SASEGT. The CDR3 DNA is TGTGCCAGCAGTGTCTCCGGGACAGGGGCCCCTGGGCAGTACGTC. This gives the protein CASSVSGTGAPGQYV.

This clone was found once. V usage is TRBV7-2 and J usage is TRBJ2-7; 12 bases map to TRBD2. Germline-derived CDR1 and CDR2 are SGHTA and FQGNSA. V dropped 5 bases and J dropped 6; count of bases not matched to a gene: 8. The CDR3 is 15 amino acids. The CDR3: CASSPLAGGPGEQYF. Written as DNA, the CDR3 is TGTGCCAGCAGCCCTCTAGCGGGAGGGCCGGGCGAGCAGTACTTC.

V and J are TRBV5-1 and TRBJ2-1; TRBD2 is a possible D gene (6 bases). From germline, CDR1 is SGHRS and CDR2 YFSETQ. The CDR3 consists of 14 residues. Trimming cost V 5 bases and J 2 bases, with 11 bases left between them. CDR3 loop: CASREGGPYNEQFF. Here the CDR3 DNA reads TGCGCCAGCAGAGAGGGAGGTCCCTACAATGAGCAGTTCTTC.

To note about this clone: At one of its ends the junction is not consistent with the germline gene, which may arise from a read error. The genes are TRBV10-2 and TRBJ1-5, with TRBD1 matching over 10 bases. Germline lookup yields CDR1 WSHSY and CDR2 SAAADI. This CDR3 has 15 amino acids. Written as DNA, the CDR3 is TGTGCCAGTAGCATAGACAGGGGGCTTCGGCAGCCCCAGCATTTT. Translation: CASSIDRGLRQPQHF.

The chain has TRBV7-7 and TRBJ2-3; TRBD2 matches 8 bases. There are 15 residues in the CDR3. CDR1 and CDR2 (germline): SSHAT, FNYEAQ (reference sequence). Losses at the gene ends were 6 bases for V and 3 bases for J; bases not matched to a gene: 8. The CDR3 DNA is TGTGCCAGCAGTCCCGGGAGGGCCAAAACAGATACGCAGTATTTT. The encoded protein is CASSPGRAKTDTQYF.

The V gene is TRBV5-6, the J gene TRBJ1-2; D uncertain. The CDR3 totals 15 residues. Germline CDR1 and CDR2: SGHDT and YYEEEE. V shed 0 bases and J shed 3 bases, with 12 bases lying between them. CDR3: CASSLADSRYYGYTF. In nucleotides, the CDR3 is TGTGCCAGCAGCTTGGCCGATAGCAGATACTATGGCTACACCTTC. The whole variable domain, filled in from reference TRBV5-6 and TRBJ1-2, reads DAGVTQSPTHLIKTRGQQVTLRCSPKSGHDTVSWYQQALGQGPQFIFQYYEEEERQRGNFPDRFSGHQFPNYSSELNVNALLLGDSALYLCASSLADSRYYGYTFGSGTRLTVV.

The chain joins TRBV7-9 to TRBJ2-5; perhaps TRBD1 as D (5 bases). CDR1 and CDR2 (germline): SEHNR, FQNEAQ (reference sequence). The CDR3 has 17 residues. V was clipped by 5 bases and J by 4 bases, with 23 bases between them. CDR3 region: CASSHLVTGSHGETQYF. The DNA of the CDR3 is TGTGCCAGCAGCCACCTGGTAACAGGCAGCCATGGAGAGACCCAGTACTTC.

The V call is TRBV30, the J call TRBJ2-2; D possibly matches TRBD1 or TRBD2 (5 bases each). The CDR3 extends over 15 amino acids. CDR1 is GTSNPN, CDR2 SVGIG, per germline (reference sequence). The V end lost 4 bases, the J end lost 4 bases, and 16 bases lay between the germline ends. The CDR3 nucleotides are TGTGCCTGGAACCCGACAGTAGCGAGCACCGGGGAGCTGTTTTTT. Translated, it gives CAWNPTVASTGELFF.

The rearrangement links TRBV6-1 to TRBJ2-5; D is ambiguous. The CDR3 runs to 13 residues. The germline gives CDR1 MNHNS, CDR2 SASEGT. Trimming cost V 4 bases and J 0 bases, with 6 bases left between them. In DNA form, the CDR3 reads TGTGCCAGCAGTGGACAATACCAAGAGACCCAGTACTTC. Its translation: CASSGQYQETQYF.

The chain joins TRBV9 to TRBJ2-3; TRBD2 aligns across 13 bases. Germline assignment: CDR1 SGDLS and CDR2 YYNGEE. The CDR3 extends over 15 amino acids. V trimming: 2 bases; J trimming: 3 bases; junction bases outside the gene matches: 0. As DNA, the CDR3 is TGTGCCAGCAGCGTGGGACTAGCGGGAACAGATACGCAGTATTTT. Amino acid sequence: CASSVGLAGTDTQYF.

The chain recombines TRBV12-5 with TRBJ2-1; TRBD2 aligns across 7 bases. Germline CDR1 reads LGHNT; CDR2 reads FRNRAP. V gave up 4 bases and J gave up 4 bases; unmatched junction bases: 1. The CDR3 sequence is 13 residues long. CDR3 DNA sequence: TGTGCTAGTGGTTGGGGGGGGTACAATGAGCAGTTCTTC. Its translation: CASGWGGYNEQFF.

The chain carries TRBV5-1 and TRBJ2-3, with unresolved D. The V gene's germline CDR1 is SGHRS and CDR2 YFSETQ. The CDR3 consists of 15 residues. The V end lost 4 bases, the J end lost 4 bases, and 16 bases lay between the germline ends. CDR3 residues: CASSPTAGRPDTQYF. The CDR3 region has the DNA TGCGCCAGCAGCCCCACGGCCGGCCGCCCAGATACGCAGTATTTT.

Note on this clone: Other DNA variants within this sample encode the same CDR3. This chain uses TRBV9 with TRBJ2-1; 10 bases fit TRBD1. V lost 0 bases and J lost 4; bases outside the gene matches: 4. Germline CDR1 and CDR2: SGDLS and YYNGEE. This CDR3 has 16 amino acids. The CDR3 is CASSVGGTGAYNEQFF. CDR3 nucleotide sequence: TGTGCCAGCAGCGTAGGAGGGACAGGGGCTTACAATGAGCAGTTCTTC.

In the case of this clone: Its ends do not fully match the called genes, so a read error is possible. This specimen includes other DNA sequences encoding the same CDR3. The chain has TRBV7-9 and TRBJ2-7; D is undetermined. CDR1 and CDR2 (germline): SEHNR, FQNEAQ (reference sequence). This CDR3 is built from 14 residues. The CDR3 loop reads CASSSGTSSYEQYF. For the CDR3, the DNA is TGTGCCAGCAGCTCCGGAACGAGCTCCTACGAGCAGTACTTT. The entire variable domain, with the rest obtained from reference TRBV7-9 and TRBJ2-7, is as follows: DTGVSQNPRHKITKRGQNVTFRCDPISEHNRLYWYRQTLGQGPEFLTYFQNEAQLEKSRLLSDRFSAERPKGSFSTLEIQRTEQGDSAMYLCASSSGTSSYEQYFGPGTRLTVT.

This chain's CDR3 is CASSQESGKAYEQYF. The CDR3 DNA sequence: TGTGCCAGCAGCCAAGAGAGCGGGAAAGCCTACGAGCAGTACTTC. V usage is TRBV4-2 and J usage is TRBJ2-7, with 7 bases that match TRBD2. This CDR3 comprises 15 residues. Trimming took 0 bases from V and 2 from J; bases not matched to a gene: 4. Germline V gives CDR1 LGHNA, CDR2 YNFKEQ.

The gene calls are TRBV29-1 and TRBJ2-5, with 9 bases lining up with TRBD1. The V and J ends lost 7 bases and 1 base, in that order; junction bases with no gene match: 4. CDR3 length: 13 residues. The V gene's germline CDR1 is SQVTM and CDR2 ANQGSEA. As DNA, the CDR3 is TGCAGCGCTGGACAGGGGCCCCAAGAGACCCAGTACTTC. This sequence encodes CSAGQGPQETQYF.

The chain employs TRBV7-2 and TRBJ2-2; 12 bases are a match to TRBD2. CDR1 SGHTA and CDR2 FQGNSA come from the germline V gene. This CDR3 spans 15 amino acids. J was trimmed by 6 bases and V by 4 bases; bases with no gene match: 3. The CDR3 DNA is TGTGCCAGCAGCTACCTAGCGGGGGGGCCCGGGGAGCTGTTTTTT. It specifies CASSYLAGGPGELFF. Full variable domain (remainder filled in from reference TRBV7-2 and TRBJ2-2): GAGVSQSPSNKVTEKGKDVELRCDPISGHTALYWYRQSLGQGLEFLIYFQGNSAPDKSGLPSDRFSAERTGGSVSTLTIQRTQQEDSAVYLCASSYLAGGPGELFFGEGSRLTVL.

CDR3 sequence (DNA): TGCGCCAGCAGCCTCACTGGACACGAGCAGTACTTC. Translated, it gives CASSLTGHEQYF. The J gene is TRBJ2-7, the V gene TRBV5-1; the D is unclear. CDR3 length: 12 amino acids. V was clipped by 4 bases and J by 5 bases, with 10 bases between them. Germline V gives CDR1 SGHRS, CDR2 YFSETQ.

V is TRBV27 and J is TRBJ2-3, with 8 nucleotides matching TRBD2. The J segment lost 0 bases and the V segment lost 6 bases, leaving 5 bases of the junction unmatched. CDR1 is MNHEY, CDR2 SMNVEV, per germline (reference sequence). The CDR3 contains 15 residues. The CDR3 DNA is TGTGCCAGCAGACTAGCGGCGACTAGCACAGATACGCAGTATTTT. The encoded protein is CASRLAATSTDTQYF.

The chain recombines TRBV19 with TRBJ1-5; unclear D gene. The CDR3 has 13 residues. V was cut by 5 bases and J by 7 bases, with 12 bases left in between. CDR1 and CDR2 from the germline V gene are LNHDA and SQIVND (reference sequence). The CDR3 DNA is TGTGCCAGTAGTCTCGGTGCGGGACAGCCCCAGCATTTT. Residues: CASSLGAGQPQHF.

This sequence joins TRBV14 and TRBJ2-5; no reliable D call. Germline V gene lookup returns CDR1 SGHDN and CDR2 FVKESK. The CDR3 has 13 amino acids. Trimming took off 3 bases at V and 9 bases at J, with 14 bases between the two ends. This CDR3 is CASSQSIGSAQYF. The CDR3, as DNA: TGTGCCAGCAGCCAGAGTATCGGATCGGCCCAGTACTTC.

On this clone: One end of the junction is discordant with germline, which a read error may explain. This chain uses TRBV7-9 with TRBJ2-7; D ambiguous. The CDR3 runs to 14 residues. Germline V gene data show CDR1 as SEHNR and CDR2 as FQNEAQ (reference sequence). The CDR3 spells CVSSSGTSSYEQYF. The DNA for the CDR3 is TGTGTCAGCAGCTCCGGAACGAGCTCCTACGAGCAGTACTTC.

CDR3 nucleotide sequence: TGCGCCAGCAGAGGGGGACACGAGCAGTTCTTC. Amino acid sequence: CASRGGHEQFF. This chain joins TRBV4-1 and TRBJ2-1, with a possible D match to TRBD1 (6 bases). Trimming removed 6 bases at V and 10 bases at J, with 10 bases between. The CDR3 has 11 amino acids. CDR1 is MGHRA and CDR2 is YSYEKL in the germline V gene.

CDR3 amino acids: CAWSFSTGYTEAFF. CDR3 bases: TGTGCCTGGAGTTTTTCCACAGGGTACACTGAAGCTTTCTTT. The chain uses TRBV30 and TRBJ1-1; a possible D gene is TRBD1 (6 bases). Trimming shortened V by 2 bases and J by 3 bases, and 13 bases separated the two germline ends. This CDR3 is built from 14 residues. Germline lookup yields CDR1 GTSNPN and CDR2 SVGIG (reference sequence).

V usage is TRBV4-2 and J usage is TRBJ2-7, with D perhaps TRBD1 (5 bases). The germline V gene encodes CDR1 LGHNA and CDR2 YNFKEQ. The V and J ends lost 1 base and 6 bases respectively, with 10 bases between them. The CDR3 is 13 amino acids. CDR3 coding DNA: TGTGCCAGCAGCCAAGTAAGGGGAAGCGAGCAGTACGTC. Its protein product is CASSQVRGSEQYV.